This T cell receptor beta chain was recorded in a study of blood T cell repertoires in COVID-19. Study-level background: In each case, the material was cDNA or gDNA derived from T cells, B-cell-depleted T cells, or PBMCs.

Per the authors' pipeline: Reference gene primer amplification in the assay estimated nucleated cell counts. The method was immunoSEQ multiplex PCR; TCRdb's version includes in-frame clones alone and lacks a portion of them. The DNA gave D and trimming, while V, J and clone size come from that table. The repertoire has approximately 350,000 clones, about 86% of them found once; the top ten carry roughly 3%. Germline V gene sequence: CDR1 LNHDA, CDR2 SQIVND (reference sequence). The V end was cut by 10 bases, the J end by 5 bases, with 14 bases between. The CDR3 contains 12 residues. This clonotype originated in a man aged 25-45 years with active or convalescent COVID-19. Sequenced input: peripheral blood. The V call is TRBV19, the J call TRBJ1-2; D may be TRBD1 (5 bases). The CDR3 nucleotides read TGTGCCACCACTCCGAAGGGGTATGGCTACACCTTC. Protein sequence: CATTPKGYGYTF.